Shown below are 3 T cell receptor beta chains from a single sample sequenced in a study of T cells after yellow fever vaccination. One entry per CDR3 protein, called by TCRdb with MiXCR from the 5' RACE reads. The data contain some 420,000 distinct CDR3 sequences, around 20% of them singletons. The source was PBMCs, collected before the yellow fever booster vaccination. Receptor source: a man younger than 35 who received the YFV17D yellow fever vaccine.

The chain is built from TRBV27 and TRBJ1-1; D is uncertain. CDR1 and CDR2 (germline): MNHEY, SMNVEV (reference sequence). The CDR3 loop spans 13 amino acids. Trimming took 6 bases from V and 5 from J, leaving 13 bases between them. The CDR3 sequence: CASSLDWPTEAFF. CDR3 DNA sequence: TGTGCCAGCAGCCTAGATTGGCCGACTGAAGCTTTCTTT.

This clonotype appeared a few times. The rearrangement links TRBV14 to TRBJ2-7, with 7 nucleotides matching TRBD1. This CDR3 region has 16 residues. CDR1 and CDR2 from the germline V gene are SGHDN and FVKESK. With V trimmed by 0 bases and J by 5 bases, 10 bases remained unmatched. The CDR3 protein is CASSQEVCEGADEQYV. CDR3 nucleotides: TGTGCCAGCAGCCAAGAAGTTTGTGAGGGGGCTGACGAGCAGTACGTC.

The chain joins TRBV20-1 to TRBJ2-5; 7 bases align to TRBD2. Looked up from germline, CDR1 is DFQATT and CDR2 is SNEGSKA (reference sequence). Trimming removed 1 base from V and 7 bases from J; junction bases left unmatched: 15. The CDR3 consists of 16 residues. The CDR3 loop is CSARAGSGAPVGTQYF. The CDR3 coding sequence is TGCAGTGCTAGAGCCGGAAGCGGGGCCCCCGTCGGGACCCAGTACTTC.